The 2 T cell receptor beta chains below were found in one sample sequenced in a study of yellow fever vaccine responses in identical twins. TCRdb re-analysed the RT-PCR reads in MiXCR, keeping a single row per CDR3 protein. The table lists about 720 distinct CDR3 sequences, 93% of them singletons. The material was T cells from blood (PBMCs), unsorted or a sorted subset (not recorded which), obtained before or after yellow fever vaccination (not recorded which). The source is a woman under 30 who received the yellow fever vaccine.

This chain joins TRBV29-1 and TRBJ2-5; 8 positions agree with TRBD1. Germline assignment: CDR1 SQVTM and CDR2 ANQGSEA. The V and J ends lost 5 bases and 5 bases, in that order; junction bases with no gene match: 1. This CDR3 spans 11 amino acids. The CDR3 DNA sequence: TGCAGCGTTCACAGGGGGGAGACCCAGTACTTC. Its translation: CSVHRGETQYF.

The chain links TRBV29-1 to TRBJ1-1; D gene uncertain. The CDR3 loop spans 12 amino acids. Trimming pared 4 bases from V and 3 bases from J, leaving 9 bases between. Germline loops: CDR1 SQVTM, CDR2 ANQGSEA. The CDR3 DNA sequence: TGCAGCGTTGTCCGCAGCGACACTGAAGCTTTCTTT. This translates into CSVVRSDTEAFF.